The present T cell receptor (beta chain) was sequenced within a study of T cells after yellow fever vaccination. This clonotype has at least ten counts. TCRdb reprocessed the 5' RACE reads with MiXCR, giving one entry per CDR3 protein. The data show approximately 450,000 distinct CDR3 sequences, with approximately 18% seen just once and 15% to 20% held by the top ten. The germline CDR1 and CDR2 sequences are SGDLS and YYNGEE. The length of the CDR3 is 14 residues. Trimming shortened V by 0 bases and J by 4 bases, and 8 bases separated the two germline ends. V and J are TRBV9 and TRBJ2-1; D not certain. The material sequenced was PBMCs, taken before the yellow fever booster vaccination. The receptor comes from a man between 18 and 29 years old who received the YFV17D yellow fever vaccine. Written as DNA, the CDR3 is TGTGCCAGCAGCGTAGTAGGCAGTTACAATGAGCAGTTCTTC. As protein: CASSVVGSYNEQFF. Filled out from reference TRBV9 and TRBJ2-1, the complete variable domain reads DSGVTQTPKHLITATGQRVTLRCSPRSGDLSVYWYQQSLDQGLQFLIQYYNGEERAKGNILERFSAQQFPDLHSELNLSSLELGDSALYFCASSVVGSYNEQFFGPGTRLTVL.